Reported below is one TCR beta chain. No antigen is known for it. Generated by immunoSEQ multiplex PCR, the TCRdb table keeps only in-frame clones and is missing some. This table has tens of thousands of clones, about 83% appearing once. The germline gives CDR1 SGDLS, CDR2 YYNGEE. The CDR3 has 19 amino acids. V shed 3 bases and J 3 bases; nucleotides not matched to a gene: 13. The sample belongs to a study of T cells in localized non-small cell lung cancer. Overall study findings and caveats: Blood T cell density predicted longer survival; adjacent-lung clonality, shorter. Adjacent lung exhibited a median of about 50 among the 100 most abundant tumor clones. Of the tissues analyzed, uninvolved adjacent lung showed maximal T cell clonality, greater than tumor.

The chain joins TRBV9 to TRBJ2-5, with TRBD2 matching over 14 bases. This receptor was taken from a female donor older than 55 with stage I lung adenocarcinoma. Sample: peripheral blood, taken before any cancer treatment. The CDR3 sequence: CASSGGLAGVRGKEETQYF. For the CDR3, the DNA is TGTGCCAGCAGCGGGGGACTAGCGGGAGTCCGCGGTAAGGAAGAGACCCAGTACTTC.